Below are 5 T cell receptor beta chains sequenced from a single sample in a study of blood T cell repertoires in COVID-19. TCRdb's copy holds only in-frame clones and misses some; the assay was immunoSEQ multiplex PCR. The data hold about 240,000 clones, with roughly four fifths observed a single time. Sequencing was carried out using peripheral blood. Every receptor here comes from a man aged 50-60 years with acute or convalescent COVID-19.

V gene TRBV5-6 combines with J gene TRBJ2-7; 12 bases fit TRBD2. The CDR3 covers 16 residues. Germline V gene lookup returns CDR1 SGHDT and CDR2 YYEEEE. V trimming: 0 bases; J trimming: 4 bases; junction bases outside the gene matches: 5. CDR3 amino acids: CASSLARLAGVYEQYF. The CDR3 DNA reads TGTGCCAGCAGCTTGGCGCGACTAGCGGGAGTTTACGAGCAGTACTTC.

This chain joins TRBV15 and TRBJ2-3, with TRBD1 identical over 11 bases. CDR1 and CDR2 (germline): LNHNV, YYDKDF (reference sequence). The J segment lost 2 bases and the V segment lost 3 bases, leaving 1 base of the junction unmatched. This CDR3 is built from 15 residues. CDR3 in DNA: TGTGCCACCAGCAGGGACAGGGGGCTCACAGATACGCAGTATTTT. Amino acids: CATSRDRGLTDTQYF.

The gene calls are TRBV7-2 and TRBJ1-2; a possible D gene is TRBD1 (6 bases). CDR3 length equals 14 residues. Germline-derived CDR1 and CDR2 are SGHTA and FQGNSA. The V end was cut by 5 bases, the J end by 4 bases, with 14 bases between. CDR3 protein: CASSPGQTSYGYTF. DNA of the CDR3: TGTGCCAGCAGCCCCGGACAGACCAGCTATGGCTACACCTTC.

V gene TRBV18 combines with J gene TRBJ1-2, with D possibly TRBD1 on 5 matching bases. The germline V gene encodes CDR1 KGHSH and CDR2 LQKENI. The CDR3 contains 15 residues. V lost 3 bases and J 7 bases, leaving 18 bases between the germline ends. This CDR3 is CASSPDHGGVGGYTF. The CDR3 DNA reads TGTGCCAGCTCACCCGACCATGGAGGGGTGGGTGGCTACACCTTC.

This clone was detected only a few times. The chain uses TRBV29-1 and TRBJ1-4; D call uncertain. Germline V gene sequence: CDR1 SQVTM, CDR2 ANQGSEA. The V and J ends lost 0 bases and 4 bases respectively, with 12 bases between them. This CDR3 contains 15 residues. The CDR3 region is CSVEDLSEDNEKLFF. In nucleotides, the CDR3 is TGCAGCGTTGAAGATCTTAGCGAAGATAATGAAAAACTGTTTTTT.